The T cell receptor beta chain under discussion was sequenced for a study of tumor-infiltrating lymphocytes in localized non-small cell lung cancer. Whole-study context: Some samples were collected after neoadjuvant chemotherapy; smokers, never-smokers and several histologies were included. General study findings and limits: Different pieces of the same tissue went to different assays, confounding technical variation with intratumor heterogeneity. No link was found between tumor T-cell fraction and recurrence-free survival.

Assay used: immunoSEQ multiplex PCR; TCRdb lists only in-frame clones, some missing. This sample has over 11,000 clones; 80% to 90% occur once, and the top ten carry 15% to 20%. The CDR3 sequence is 18 residues long. CDR1 and CDR2 (germline): MGHRA, YSYEKL. The V segment lost 2 bases and the J segment 2 bases; nucleotides outside the gene matches: 12. Of note for this clone: What it binds is not known.

Sequencing input: lung tumor tissue. This chain joins TRBV4-1 and TRBJ1-2, with 9 bases fitting TRBD1. The receptor was derived from a human donor with non-small cell lung cancer. The CDR3 sequence: CASSQPVHRGQGNYGYTF. CDR3 DNA sequence: TGCGCCAGCAGCCAACCGGTCCACAGGGGGCAAGGGAACTATGGCTACACCTTC.